This is a list of T cell receptor beta chains from one sample in a study of breast tumors, draining lymph nodes, adjacent tissues. MiXCR, applied by TCRdb to the multiplex PCR reads, yields one record per CDR3 protein. The data show about 140,000 distinct CDR3 sequences, 32% seen once. Source material: axillary lymph node tissue. All receptors come from a female donor with breast cancer. Some clones in this sample may be carry-over from other donors' samples. Each CDR3 is given with its conserved first and last residue. The D gene is left open where the match is weak. A row's size may be missing; if present it is once, few, many or a size class.

d_call | j_call | v_call | clone_size | cdr3_length | cdr3_nt | cdr3_aa
NA | TRBJ1-3 | TRBV7-9 | many | 15 | TGTGCCAGCAGCTTAGCGGGCAGCTCTGGAAACACCATATATTTT | CASSLAGSSGNTIYF
NA | TRBJ2-2 | TRBV5-1 | few | 14 | TGCGCCAGCAGTCCTATCCCAGGGTCCGGGGAGCTGTTTTTT | CASSPIPGSGELFF
NA | TRBJ2-5 | TRBV29-1 | once | 12 | TGCAGTTCCGGGACTTTCTTAGGGACCCAGTACTTC | CSSGTFLGTQYF
NA | TRBJ1-1 | TRBV11-1 | few | 14 | TGTGCCACCAGGGGCTGGGGTAGCGGCGCTGAAGCTTTCTTT | CATRGWGSGAEAFF
NA | TRBJ2-3 | TRBV28 | many | 15 | TGTGCCAGCAGACCCTGGGGAGCTAGCACAGATACGCAGTATTTT | CASRPWGASTDTQYF
NA | TRBJ2-1 | TRBV4-1 | NA | 15 | TGCGCCAGCAAGGTCGATGGACAGTTATACAATGAGCAGTTCTTC | CASKVDGQLYNEQFF
NA | TRBJ1-5 | TRBV12-3/TRBV12-4 | NA | 14 | TGTGCCAGCAGTTATCGGCCCGGGGTCGGCTACGAGCATTTT | CASSYRPGVGYEHF
NA | TRBJ1-5 | TRBV10-3 | many | 14 | TGTGCCATCAGTGTCGGGGGCGAGACGCAGCCCCAGCATTTT | CAISVGGETQPQHF
TRBD1 | TRBJ1-5 | TRBV19 | many | 15 | TGTGCCAGTAGTATTGGGACAGGGAGGAATCAGCCCCAGCATTTT | CASSIGTGRNQPQHF
NA | TRBJ2-7 | TRBV6-6 | many | 16 | TGTGCCAGCTCCCAGGCTCTGGGGGCGAGTACCTACGAGCAGTACTTC | CASSQALGASTYEQYF
NA | TRBJ2-1 | TRBV5-6 | many | 15 | TGTGCCAGCAGCTTGTGGGGAAGGACGTACAATGAGCAGTTCTTC | CASSLWGRTYNEQFF
TRBD1 | TRBJ2-7 | TRBV20-1 | NA | 12 | TGCAGTGCTAGAGATCGGCAGGGGGCGCAGTACTTC | CSARDRQGAQYF
NA | TRBJ2-7 | TRBV20-1 | many | 13 | TGCAGTGGGGTACCGGCAGGGGTCTACGAGCAGTACTTC | CSGVPAGVYEQYF
TRBD1 | TRBJ2-4 | TRBV7-8 | NA | 14 | TGTGCCAGCAGCTTAGACGGGACAGATAACATTCAGTACTTC | CASSLDGTDNIQYF
TRBD1 | TRBJ1-4 | TRBV5-5 | many | 15 | TGTGCCAGCAGCACCCGACAGGGGGCACAGGAAAAACTGTTTTTT | CASSTRQGAQEKLFF
NA | TRBJ1-2 | TRBV15 | NA | 15 | TGTGCCACCAGCAGGGAGGCAGGACGGGGTTATGGCCACACCTTC | CATSREAGRGYGHTF
NA | TRBJ2-3 | TRBV7-9 | many | 15 | TGTGCCAGCAGCCCACCGGGGGCATTCACAGATACGCAGTATTTT | CASSPPGAFTDTQYF
NA | TRBJ1-1 | TRBV2 | NA | 13 | TGTGCCAGCAGTGGCAGGGTCGGCACTGAAGCTTTCTTT | CASSGRVGTEAFF
NA | TRBJ1-6 | TRBV4-1 | many | 17 | TGCGCCAGCAGCCAAGATCGTAGCGGCCAACGGCATTCACCCCTCCACTTT | CASSQDRSGQRHSPLHF
TRBD1 | TRBJ2-7 | TRBV5-5 | many | 14 | TGTGCCAGCAGCTTGGGACAGGGGGCCCACGAGCAGTACTTC | CASSLGQGAHEQYF
NA | TRBJ1-6 | TRBV13 | many | 13 | TGTGCCAGCAGCTTATTCGGGAAATCACCCCTCCACTTT | CASSLFGKSPLHF
TRBD1 | TRBJ2-1 | TRBV29-1 | NA | 12 | TGCAGCTTGGACAGGGCGGGCGATGAGCAGTTCTTC | CSLDRAGDEQFF
TRBD1 | TRBJ2-6 | TRBV6-5 | many | 18 | TGTGCCAGCAATCCTGCCGGGACAGGCATCTCTGGGGCCAACGTCCTGACTTTC | CASNPAGTGISGANVLTF
TRBD2 | TRBJ2-1 | TRBV24-1 | many | 16 | TGTGCCACCAGTGACCCTAGCGGGGGGGCCTACAATGAGCAGTTCTTC | CATSDPSGGAYNEQFF
NA | TRBJ1-1 | TRBV6-6 | NA | 11 | TGTGCCAGCAGTTACTCTGGCCTAGCTTTCTTT | CASSYSGLAFF
NA | TRBJ1-2 | TRBV20-1 | NA | 15 | TGCAGTGCTAAGAGTGGGTTGGGGGCGTACTATGGCCACACCTTC | CSAKSGLGAYYGHTF
TRBD1 | TRBJ1-1 | TRBV12-3/TRBV12-4 | NA | 15 | TGTGCCAGCAGCTCCGGGACAGGGTGGGTCACTGAAGCTTTCTTT | CASSSGTGWVTEAFF
TRBD1 | TRBJ1-1 | TRBV2 | few | 14 | TGTGCCAGCAGTGAATGGCAGGGGGACACTGAAGCTTTCTTT | CASSEWQGDTEAFF
TRBD1 | TRBJ1-2 | TRBV5-5 | NA | 12 | TGCGCCGGCAGCTTGGGACAGAATGGCTACACCTTC | CAGSLGQNGYTF
NA | TRBJ2-3 | TRBV7-3 | many | 16 | TGTGCCAGCGGGGGGGGGGACACTAGCAACACAGATACGCAGTATTTT | CASGGGDTSNTDTQYF
NA | TRBJ1-2 | TRBV7-9 | NA | 15 | TGTGCCAGCAGCCCCCCCGCCACACTCACCTGGGGCTACCCCTTC | CASSPPATLTWGYPF
TRBD1 | TRBJ1-5 | TRBV20-1 | many | 12 | TGCAGTGTCGACAGGGGGAGTCAGCCCCAGCATTTT | CSVDRGSQPQHF
NA | TRBJ2-2 | TRBV6-2/TRBV6-3 | NA | 13 | TGTGCCAGCAAATATGGGGACACCGGGGAGCTGTTTTTT | CASKYGDTGELFF